These T cell receptor beta chains were read from a single sample in a study of cytomegalovirus exposure and HLA in healthy donors. Assay: immunoSEQ multiplex PCR; the TCRdb copy retains only in-frame clones and omits some. Its listing shows about 31,000 clones. The sample comprised PBMCs. Source of these receptors: a female donor in good health and CMV-seronegative. The CDR3 runs from the conserved cysteine through the conserved F or W. D genes are given only for firm matches.

TRBV5-4	TRBJ1-5	-	TGTGCCAGCAGCCCGGGCGGGGGAAATCAGCCCCAGCATTTT	CASSPGGGNQPQHF
TRBV30	TRBJ1-2	-	TGTGCCTGGAGTGCGGGGGTGGGCTACACCTTC	CAWSAGVGYTF
TRBV9	TRBJ1-6	-	TGTGCCAGCAGCGTCAGGGATAATTCACCCCTCCACTTT	CASSVRDNSPLHF
TRBV6-1	TRBJ1-2	TRBD1	TGTGCCAGCAGTGAAGCCGGGACAGGGGCTGGGGGCTACACCTTC	CASSEAGTGAGGYTF
TRBV4-1	TRBJ2-7	TRBD1	TGCGCCAGCAGCCAATCAGGGGGCGCCTACGAGCAGTACTTC	CASSQSGGAYEQYF
TRBV9	TRBJ2-5	-	TGTGCCAGCAGCGCCTATCCGGGGGAACAAGAGACCCAGTACTTC	CASSAYPGEQETQYF
TRBV4-2	TRBJ1-6	-	TGTGCCAGCAGCCAAGGAGGTTCACCCCTCCACTTT	CASSQGGSPLHF
TRBV29-1	TRBJ2-7	-	TGCAGCGTTGTAGAGGGAGGCTACGAGCAGTACTTC	CSVVEGGYEQYF
TRBV7-3	TRBJ2-1	TRBD2	TGTGCCAGCAGCTTGGGACTAGCGGGGGGATGGGATGAGCAGTTCTTC	CASSLGLAGGWDEQFF
TRBV9	TRBJ1-6	-	TGTGCCAGCAGCGGCGGGACTGGGAATTCACCCCTCCACTTT	CASSGGTGNSPLHF